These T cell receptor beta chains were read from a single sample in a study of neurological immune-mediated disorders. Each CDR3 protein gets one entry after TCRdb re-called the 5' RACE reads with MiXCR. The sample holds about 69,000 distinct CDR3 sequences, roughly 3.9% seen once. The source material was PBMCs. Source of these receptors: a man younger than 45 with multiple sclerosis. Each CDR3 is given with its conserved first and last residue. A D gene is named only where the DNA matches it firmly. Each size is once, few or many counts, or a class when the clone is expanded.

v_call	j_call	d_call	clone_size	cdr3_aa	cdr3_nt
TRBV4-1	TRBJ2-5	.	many	CASSQEAQRQETQYF	TGCGCCAGCAGCCAAGAGGCGCAACGACAAGAGACCCAGTACTTC
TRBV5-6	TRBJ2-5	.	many	CASSSSWVETQYF	TGTGCCAGCAGCTCGTCCTGGGTAGAGACCCAGTACTTC
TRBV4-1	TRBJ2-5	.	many	CASSQVIEDSRETQYF	TGCGCCAGCAGCCAGGTGATTGAGGACTCGCGGGAGACCCAGTACTTC
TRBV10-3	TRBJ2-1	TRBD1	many	CAIKGQGNSYNEQFF	TGTGCCATCAAAGGACAGGGGAACTCCTACAATGAGCAGTTCTTC
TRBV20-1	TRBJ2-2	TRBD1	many	CSARDAGGTGELFF	TGCAGTGCTAGAGATGCAGGGGGCACCGGGGAGCTGTTTTTT
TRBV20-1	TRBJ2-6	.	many	CSARPVRGANVLTF	TGCAGTGCACGACCGGTTCGGGGGGCCAACGTCCTGACTTTC
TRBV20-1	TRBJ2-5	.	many	CSARDPYVASQETQYF	TGCAGTGCTAGAGATCCCTACGTCGCGAGCCAAGAGACCCAGTACTTC
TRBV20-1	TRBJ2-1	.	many	CSGLSLGGQFF	TGCAGTGGCCTAAGTTTGGGGGGTCAGTTCTTC
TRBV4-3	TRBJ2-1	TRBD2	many	CASSLSGGAYEQFF	TGCGCCAGCAGCCTGAGCGGGGGGGCTTATGAGCAGTTCTTC
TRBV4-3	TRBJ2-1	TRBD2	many	CASARPGAGDNEQFF	TGCGCCAGCGCCAGACCCGGAGCGGGGGACAATGAGCAGTTCTTC
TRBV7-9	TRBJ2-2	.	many	CASTPAGALGELFF	TGTGCCAGCACCCCGGCAGGGGCCCTCGGGGAGCTGTTTTTT
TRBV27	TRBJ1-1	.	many	CASSPGSGRGSTEAFF	TGTGCCAGCAGTCCAGGGTCCGGAAGAGGATCCACTGAAGCTTTCTTT
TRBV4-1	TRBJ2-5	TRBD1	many	CASSHPGTVHGGNQETQYF	TGCGCCAGCAGCCACCCCGGGACAGTTCACGGAGGTAACCAAGAGACCCAGTACTTC
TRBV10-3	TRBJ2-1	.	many	CAISESVGDISANEQFF	TGTGCCATCAGTGAGTCGGTTGGGGATATTTCCGCTAATGAGCAGTTCTTC
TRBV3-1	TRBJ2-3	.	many	CASRQRGPTDTQYF	TGTGCCAGCAGGCAAAGGGGTCCCACAGATACGCAGTATTTT
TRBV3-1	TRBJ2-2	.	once	CASRGRDIYTGDLFF	TGTGCCAGCAGAGGCCGGGACATATACACCGGGGATCTGTTTTTT
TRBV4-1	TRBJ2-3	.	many	CASSQDPHGFGTDTQYF	TGCGCCAGCAGCCAAGACCCCCACGGCTTCGGCACAGATACGCAGTATTTT
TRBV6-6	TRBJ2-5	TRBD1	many	CASSRQGTETQYF	TGTGCCAGCAGTCGACAGGGTACGGAGACCCAGTACTTC
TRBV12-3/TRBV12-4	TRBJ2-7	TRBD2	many	CASSPLRLAQSYEQYF	TGTGCCAGCAGTCCCCTGCGACTAGCGCAATCCTACGAGCAGTACTTC
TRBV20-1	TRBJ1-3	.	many	CSARARTSSGNTIYF	TGCAGTGCTAGAGCCCGGACAAGCTCTGGAAACACCATATATTTT
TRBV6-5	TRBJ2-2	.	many	CASSGWWGDTGELFF	TGTGCCAGCAGTGGGTGGTGGGGGGACACCGGGGAGCTGTTTTTT
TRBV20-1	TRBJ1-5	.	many	CSAVLGGSNQPQHF	TGCAGTGCTGTCTTGGGAGGTAGCAATCAGCCCCAGCATTTT
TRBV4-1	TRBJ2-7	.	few	CASSQIQGRGSYEQYF	TGCGCCAGCAGCCAAATTCAGGGTAGGGGTTCCTACGAGCAGTACTTC
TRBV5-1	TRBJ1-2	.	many	CASSPTGRENYGYTF	TGCGCCAGCAGCCCGACGGGCCGAGAGAATTATGGCTACACCTTC
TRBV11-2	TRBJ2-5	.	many	CASSFGGGGAGETQYF	TGTGCCAGCAGCTTTGGTGGGGGGGGGGCCGGAGAGACCCAGTACTTC
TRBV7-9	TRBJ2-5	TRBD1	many	CASSPDRGGETQYF	TGTGCCAGCAGCCCCGACAGGGGGGGAGAGACCCAGTACTTC
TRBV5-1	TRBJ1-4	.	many	CASSFRSTNEKLFF	TGCGCCAGCAGCTTCAGGTCCACTAATGAAAAACTGTTTTTT
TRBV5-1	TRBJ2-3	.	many	CASMGLGNNADTQYF	TGCGCCAGCATGGGGTTGGGTAATAACGCGGATACGCAGTATTTT
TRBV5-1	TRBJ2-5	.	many	CASSLGGAETQYF	TGCGCCAGCAGCCTCGGAGGGGCAGAGACCCAGTACTTC
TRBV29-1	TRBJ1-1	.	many	CSGGIFSGQPNTEAFF	TGCAGCGGGGGAATATTTAGTGGGCAGCCGAACACTGAAGCTTTCTTT
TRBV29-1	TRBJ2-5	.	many	CSVARTQQETQYF	TGCAGCGTTGCCCGGACACAACAAGAGACCCAGTACTTC
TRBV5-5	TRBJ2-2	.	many	CASSLAANTGELFF	TGTGCCAGCAGCTTGGCAGCGAACACCGGGGAGCTGTTTTTT
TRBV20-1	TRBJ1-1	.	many	CSARDWAAKMNTEAFF	TGCAGTGCTAGAGATTGGGCAGCAAAAATGAACACTGAAGCTTTCTTT
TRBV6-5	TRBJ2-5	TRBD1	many	CASSLGPRGTVHQETQYF	TGTGCCAGCAGTCTAGGGCCTAGAGGGACAGTCCATCAAGAGACCCAGTACTTC
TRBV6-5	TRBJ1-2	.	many	CASSPSGTNYGYTF	TGTGCCAGCAGTCCCTCGGGGACTAACTATGGCTACACCTTC
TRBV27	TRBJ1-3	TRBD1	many	CASKASGGGNTIYF	TGTGCCAGCAAGGCTTCAGGGGGGGGAAACACCATATATTTT
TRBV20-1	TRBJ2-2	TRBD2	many	CSASRGGSNTGELFF	TGCAGTGCCAGCCGGGGGGGCTCGAACACCGGGGAGCTGTTTTTT
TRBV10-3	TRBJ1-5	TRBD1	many	CAISESRGPNQPQHF	TGTGCCATCAGTGAGTCGAGGGGGCCTAATCAGCCCCAGCATTTT
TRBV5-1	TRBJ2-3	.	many	CASSLVGAQRGTDTQYF	TGCGCCAGCAGCTTGGTCGGGGCCCAACGAGGCACAGATACGCAGTATTTT
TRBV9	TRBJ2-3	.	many	CASSAPLMTSTDTQYF	TGTGCCAGCAGCGCCCCGCTCATGACTAGCACAGATACGCAGTATTTT
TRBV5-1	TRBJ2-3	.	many	CASSLGGGPTDTQYF	TGCGCCAGCAGCTTGGGCGGGGGCCCCACAGATACGCAGTATTTT
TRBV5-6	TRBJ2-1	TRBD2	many	CASSLVAGGPGEQFF	TGTGCCAGCAGCTTGGTAGCGGGGGGCCCCGGTGAGCAGTTCTTC
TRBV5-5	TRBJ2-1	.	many	CASSRDSANEQFF	TGTGCCAGCAGCCGGGACTCCGCCAATGAGCAGTTCTTC